The 25 T cell receptor beta chains reported below all come from one sample, sequenced in a study of control samples from healthy donors and cancer patients. Repertoires were generated with immunoSEQ multiplex PCR, while TCRdb's copy carries only in-frame clones and drops some. The sample has some 120,000 clones, less than 95% seen once. Sequenced sample: blood. The receptors stem from a man younger than 35 in good health.

Concerning this clone itself: The same CDR3 also results from other DNA sequences found in this sample. The chain carries TRBV6-5 and TRBJ1-2; D gene unclear. The V gene lost 2 bases and the J gene lost 10 bases, with 8 bases spanning the gap. Germline V gene lookup returns CDR1 MNHEY and CDR2 SVGAGI. This CDR3 spans 11 amino acids. CDR3 DNA sequence: TGTGCCAGCAGTTACGGTAGTTTCTACACCTTC. It codes for CASSYGSFYTF.

The chain employs TRBV27 and TRBJ1-2, with D unresolved. The CDR3 has 13 residues. The germline V gene encodes CDR1 MNHEY and CDR2 SMNVEV (reference sequence). Deletions cut 5 bases from V and 6 bases from J, with 13 bases between. Here the CDR3 DNA reads TGTGCCAGCAGTAACCGACCTCCGGATGGCTACACCTTC. This gives the protein CASSNRPPDGYTF.

V usage is TRBV6-5 and J usage is TRBJ2-1, with 8 bases that match TRBD2. Losses at the gene ends were 3 bases for V and 7 bases for J; bases not matched to a gene: 8. CDR3 length equals 15 residues. Germline CDR1 is MNHEY and CDR2 is SVGAGI. The CDR3 bases are TGTGCCAGCAGTTATCGCGGGGGGCGTGCGAATGAGCAGTTCTTC. The encoded protein is CASSYRGGRANEQFF.

The chain couples TRBV18 to TRBJ2-3; 9 bases map to TRBD2. Germline loops: CDR1 KGHSH, CDR2 LQKENI. With 6 bases clipped from V and 2 bases from J, the junction kept 9 bases outside the gene matches. The CDR3 has 16 residues. The CDR3 DNA follows: TGTGCCAGCTCGGCTCCTAGCGGGGCCCTCACAGATACGCAGTATTTT. It is translated as CASSAPSGALTDTQYF.

This rearrangement joins TRBV9 to TRBJ1-5; no firm D call. Germline V gene data show CDR1 as SGDLS and CDR2 as YYNGEE. V lost 3 bases and J 5 bases, leaving 12 bases between the germline ends. This CDR3 is 14 amino acids long. As DNA, the CDR3 is TGTGCCAGCAGCGAGGCTCCCTTGGATCAGCCCCAGCATTTT. The encoded protein is CASSEAPLDQPQHF.

This clone was counted a single time. The V and J genes are TRBV7-2 and TRBJ1-2, with D unclear. CDR3 length equals 14 residues. Per the germline V gene, CDR1 is SGHTA and CDR2 is FQGNSA. Trimming cost V 3 bases and J 4 bases, with 12 bases left between them. CDR3 in amino acids: CASSFRRRGYGYTF. DNA for the CDR3: TGTGCCAGCAGCTTTCGCCGGCGTGGCTATGGCTACACCTTC.

The chain is built from TRBV6-5 and TRBJ1-1; maybe TRBD1 (5 bases). V shed 4 bases and J shed 1 base, with 13 bases lying between them. The CDR3 consists of 15 residues. CDR1 MNHEY and CDR2 SVGAGI come from the germline V gene. The CDR3 loop reads CASSWAGGGNTEAFF. CDR3 coding DNA: TGTGCCAGCAGTTGGGCTGGGGGAGGGAACACTGAAGCTTTCTTT.

The chain carries TRBV15 and TRBJ2-1; 7 nucleotides line up with TRBD2. The CDR3 contains 15 residues. CDR1 LNHNV and CDR2 YYDKDF come from the germline V gene (reference sequence). V gave up 9 bases and J gave up 1 base; unmatched junction bases: 9. The CDR3 bases are TGTGCCACGGCATCCGGGCGGGGGTCCTACAATGAGCAGTTCTTC. It yields the protein CATASGRGSYNEQFF.

The CDR3 nucleotides read TGTGCCAGCAGCTTCGGGGGTGGCAGGGCGCGTGAAAAACTGTTTTTT. It yields the protein CASSFGGGRAREKLFF. The chain is built from TRBV9 and TRBJ1-4, with D possibly matching TRBD1 (5 bases). The CDR3 runs 16 residues. CDR1 SGDLS and CDR2 YYNGEE come from the germline V gene. Trimming cost V 4 bases and J 7 bases, with 20 bases left between them.

The chain uses TRBV5-1 and TRBJ1-2; TRBD1 is a possible D gene (5 bases). The length of the CDR3 is 16 residues. Trimming shortened V by 3 bases and J by 4 bases, and 19 bases separated the two germline ends. Germline V gives CDR1 SGHRS, CDR2 YFSETQ. DNA for the CDR3: TGCGCCAGCAGCTCGGTTAGGGGCCCTTCCTCCTATGGCTACACCTTC. Translating gives CASSSVRGPSSYGYTF.

This clone was observed a single time. The chain joins TRBV7-9 to TRBJ1-2, with 7 bases aligning to TRBD1. The CDR3 length is 15 residues. Germline loops: CDR1 SEHNR, CDR2 FQNEAQ (reference sequence). Losses at the gene ends were 5 bases for V and 2 bases for J; bases not matched to a gene: 8. CDR3 sequence reads: CASSTGQVLNYGYTF. DNA for the CDR3: TGTGCCAGCAGCACCGGACAGGTTCTCAACTATGGCTACACCTTC.

This rearrangement joins TRBV30 to TRBJ1-4, with D uncertain. Trimming pared 0 bases from V and 12 bases from J, leaving 11 bases between. Germline loops: CDR1 GTSNPN, CDR2 SVGIG (reference sequence). This CDR3 contains 12 residues. This CDR3 reads CAWSVLHGELFF. The CDR3 bases are TGTGCCTGGAGTGTACTGCATGGGGAACTGTTTTTT.

This rearrangement joins TRBV7-9 to TRBJ2-3; no clear D gene. Germline V gives CDR1 SEHNR, CDR2 FQNEAQ (reference sequence). V dropped 3 bases and J dropped 4 bases, with 5 bases sitting between them. There are 12 residues in the CDR3. The CDR3 loop is CASSFVPDTQYF. CDR3 nucleotide sequence: TGTGCCAGCAGCTTCGTCCCAGATACGCAGTATTTT.

The V gene is TRBV10-1, the J gene TRBJ2-1; 8 bases map to TRBD1. The V and J ends lost 1 base and 5 bases, in that order; junction bases with no gene match: 4. This CDR3 contains 15 residues. Germline assignment: CDR1 WNHNN and CDR2 SYGVQD (reference sequence). Here the CDR3 reads CASSELGQGDNEQFF. CDR3 sequence (DNA): TGCGCCAGCAGTGAGTTAGGACAGGGTGACAATGAGCAGTTCTTC.

This clone came up once. The V and J genes are TRBV6-2 or TRBV6-3 and TRBJ1-5; D is possibly TRBD1 (6 bases). Trimming took off 10 bases at V and 3 bases at J, with 19 bases between the two ends. This CDR3 region has 15 residues. Germline V gene data show CDR1 as MNHEY and CDR2 as SVGEGT. CDR3 bases: TGTGCCACCAACCCACGAGGGGGAAACAATCAGCCCCAGCATTTT. It codes for CATNPRGGNNQPQHF.

This sequence joins TRBV6-5 and TRBJ2-1, with TRBD2 identical over 7 bases. CDR1 MNHEY and CDR2 SVGAGI come from the germline V gene. CDR3 length: 15 residues. J was trimmed by 8 bases and V by 5 bases; bases with no gene match: 12. In nucleotides, the CDR3 is TGTGCCAGCAGTCCGCCGGAGCGGGGTAGCTATGAGCAGTTCTTC. Protein: CASSPPERGSYEQFF.

The count of this clone is one. This chain uses TRBV2 with TRBJ1-6; D is ambiguous. V gave up 5 bases and J gave up 10 bases, with 9 bases separating them. The CDR3 is 12 residues long. CDR1 SNHLY and CDR2 FYNNEI come from the germline V gene. CDR3 protein: CASSRDVSPLHF. The CDR3 nucleotides read TGTGCCAGCAGTAGGGATGTCTCACCCCTCCACTTT.

This sequence joins TRBV27 and TRBJ2-3; D unclear. This CDR3 spans 12 amino acids. V lost 5 bases, J lost 6 bases, and 9 bases lay in between. The germline CDR1 and CDR2 sequences are MNHEY and SMNVEV (reference sequence). This CDR3 reads CASSPRSDTQYF. The DNA of the CDR3 is TGTGCCAGCAGTCCCCGTTCGGATACGCAGTATTTT.

The rearrangement joins TRBV24-1 to TRBJ1-6, with D possibly TRBD1 on 6 matching bases. Germline CDR1 KGHDR, CDR2 SFDVKD. Trimming shortened V by 3 bases and J by 5 bases, and 37 bases separated the two germline ends. This CDR3 is built from 24 residues. The DNA of the CDR3 is TGTGCCACCAGTGATACCTCTGAGTCGGGGGCGCGTAGATTTGATCCAGTGAATAATTCACCCCTCCACTTT. Translated, it gives CATSDTSESGARRFDPVNNSPLHF.

This clone was seen once. This chain connects TRBV7-9 to TRBJ2-7; the D is unclear. Germline V CDR1 and CDR2: SEHNR, FQNEAQ (reference sequence). There are 12 residues in the CDR3. The CDR3: CAVPSKVYEQYF. CDR3 DNA sequence: TGTGCAGTACCGAGCAAGGTCTACGAGCAGTACTTC.

The V call is TRBV5-6, the J call TRBJ1-2; TRBD1 might be the D (6 bases). This CDR3 is built from 14 residues. V was trimmed by 4 bases and J by 4 bases, leaving 14 bases between them. Germline loops: CDR1 SGHDT, CDR2 YYEEEE. DNA of the CDR3: TGTGCCAGCAGCCCCCGGGGCAGGGGCTATGGCTACACCTTC. Protein: CASSPRGRGYGYTF.

The chain has TRBV4-2 and TRBJ2-3, with 8 nucleotides matching TRBD2. This CDR3 contains 18 residues. Trimming cost V 2 bases and J 1 base; bases outside gene matches: 11. The germline V gene encodes CDR1 LGHNA and CDR2 YNFKEQ. Here the CDR3 DNA reads TGTGCCAGCAGCCAATACGTGTCGGGGGGGCATGGCACAGATACGCAGTATTTT. Translating gives CASSQYVSGGHGTDTQYF.

The genes are TRBV6-1 and TRBJ2-1; 10 bases fit TRBD1. V gave up 4 bases and J gave up 3 bases; unmatched junction bases: 6. The length of the CDR3 is 16 residues. CDR1 MNHNS and CDR2 SASEGT come from the germline V gene. The CDR3 sequence is CASSVYGTGVYNEQFF. DNA of the CDR3: TGTGCCAGCAGTGTCTACGGGACAGGGGTCTACAATGAGCAGTTCTTC.

The chain uses TRBV24-1 and TRBJ2-7; 8 bases align to TRBD2. The length of the CDR3 is 17 residues. After removal of 0 bases from V and 4 bases from J, the junction contained 10 bases not matched to a gene. Germline CDR1 and CDR2: KGHDR and SFDVKD. CDR3 coding DNA: TGTGCCACCAGTGATTTGACTAGCGGACAAGATTTTTACGAGCAGTACTTC. Its protein product is CATSDLTSGQDFYEQYF.

The genes are TRBV6-5 and TRBJ1-1; 12 bases are a match to TRBD1. V was clipped by 8 bases and J by 11 bases; unmatched bases: 6. Germline V gives CDR1 MNHEY, CDR2 SVGAGI. The CDR3 is made up of 12 amino acids. DNA for the CDR3: TGTGCCAGCGTTTGGGACAGGGGGCCGGCTTTCTTT. Amino acids: CASVWDRGPAFF.